This T cell receptor beta chain was observed in a study of blood T cell repertoires in COVID-19. About the research overall: Sources were T cells, B-cell-depleted T cells, or PBMCs; the material itself was cDNA or gDNA.

While infection was still active, Seattle patients were enrolled and then followed longitudinally. This CDR3 contains 17 residues. The germline V gene encodes CDR1 KGHSH and CDR2 LQKENI. The V gene lost 4 bases and the J gene lost 2 bases, with 17 bases spanning the gap. Clones were read by immunoSEQ multiplex PCR, and TCRdb kept only the in-frame ones, dropping some. The sample has 150,000 to 200,000 clones, roughly nine tenths seen once. This rearrangement joins TRBV18 to TRBJ2-2, with TRBD2 as a possible D gene (6 bases). Material for sequencing was peripheral blood. This TCR came from an older woman with COVID-19, enrolled during active disease. CDR3 bases: TGTGCCAGCTCACGACAGCCCCATAGCGGAAACACCGGGGAGCTGTTTTTT. It translates to CASSRQPHSGNTGELFF.